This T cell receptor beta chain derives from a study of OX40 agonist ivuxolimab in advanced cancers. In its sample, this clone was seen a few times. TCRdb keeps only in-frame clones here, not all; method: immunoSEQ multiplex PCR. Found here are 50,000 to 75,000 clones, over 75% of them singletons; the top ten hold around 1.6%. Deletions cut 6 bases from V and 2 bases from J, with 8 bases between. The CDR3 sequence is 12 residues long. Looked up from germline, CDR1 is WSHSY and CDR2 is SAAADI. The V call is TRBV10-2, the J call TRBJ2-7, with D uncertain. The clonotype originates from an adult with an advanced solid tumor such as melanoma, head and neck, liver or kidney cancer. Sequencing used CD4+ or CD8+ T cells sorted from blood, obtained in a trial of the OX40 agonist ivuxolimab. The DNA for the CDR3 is TGCGCCAGCAGCCAAGGAGCCTACGAGCAGTACTTC. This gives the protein CASSQGAYEQYF.